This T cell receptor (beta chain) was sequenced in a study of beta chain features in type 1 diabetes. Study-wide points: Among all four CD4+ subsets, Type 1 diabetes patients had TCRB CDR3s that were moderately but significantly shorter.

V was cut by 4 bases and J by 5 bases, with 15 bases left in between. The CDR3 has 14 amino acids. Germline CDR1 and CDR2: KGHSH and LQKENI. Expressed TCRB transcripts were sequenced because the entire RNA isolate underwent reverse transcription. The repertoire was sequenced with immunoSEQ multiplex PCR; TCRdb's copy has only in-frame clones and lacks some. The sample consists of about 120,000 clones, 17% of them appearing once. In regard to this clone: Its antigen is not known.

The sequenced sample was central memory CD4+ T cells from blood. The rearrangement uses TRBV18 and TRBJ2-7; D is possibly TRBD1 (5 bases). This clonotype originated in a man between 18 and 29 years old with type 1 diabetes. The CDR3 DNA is TGTGCCAGCTCACTTAATAGCAGGGAAGACGAGCAGTACTTC. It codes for CASSLNSREDEQYF.